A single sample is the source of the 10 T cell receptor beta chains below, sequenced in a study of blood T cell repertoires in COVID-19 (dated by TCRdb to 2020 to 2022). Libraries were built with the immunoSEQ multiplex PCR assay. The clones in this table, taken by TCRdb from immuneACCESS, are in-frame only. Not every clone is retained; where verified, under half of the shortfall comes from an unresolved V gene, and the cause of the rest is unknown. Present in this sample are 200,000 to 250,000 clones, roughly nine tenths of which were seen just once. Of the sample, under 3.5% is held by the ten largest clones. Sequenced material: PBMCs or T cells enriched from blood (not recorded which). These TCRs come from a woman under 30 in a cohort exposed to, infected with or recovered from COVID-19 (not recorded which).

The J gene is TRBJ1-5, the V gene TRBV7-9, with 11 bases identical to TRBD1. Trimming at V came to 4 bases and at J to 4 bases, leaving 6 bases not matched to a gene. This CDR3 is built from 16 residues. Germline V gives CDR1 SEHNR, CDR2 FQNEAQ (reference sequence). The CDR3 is CASSSVGQGENQPQHF. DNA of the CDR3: TGTGCCAGCAGCTCCGTGGGACAGGGGGAAAATCAGCCCCAGCATTTT.

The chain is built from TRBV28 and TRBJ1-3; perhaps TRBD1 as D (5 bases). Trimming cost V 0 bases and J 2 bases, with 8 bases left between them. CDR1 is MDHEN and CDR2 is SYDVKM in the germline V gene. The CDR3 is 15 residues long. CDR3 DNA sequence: TGTGCCAGCAGTTTATGGCAGGGAACTGGAAACACCATATATTTT. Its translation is CASSLWQGTGNTIYF.

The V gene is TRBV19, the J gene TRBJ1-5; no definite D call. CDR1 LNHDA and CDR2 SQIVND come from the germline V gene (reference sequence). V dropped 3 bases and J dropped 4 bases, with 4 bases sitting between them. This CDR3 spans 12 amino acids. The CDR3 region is CASSILNQPQHF. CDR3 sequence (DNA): TGTGCCAGTAGTATCCTTAATCAGCCCCAGCATTTT.

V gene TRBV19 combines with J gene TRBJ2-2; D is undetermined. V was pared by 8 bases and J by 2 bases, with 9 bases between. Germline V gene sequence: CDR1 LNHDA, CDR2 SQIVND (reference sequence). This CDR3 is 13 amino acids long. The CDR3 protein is CASDTLNTGELFF. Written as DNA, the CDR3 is TGTGCCAGTGACACTCTTAACACCGGGGAGCTGTTTTTT.

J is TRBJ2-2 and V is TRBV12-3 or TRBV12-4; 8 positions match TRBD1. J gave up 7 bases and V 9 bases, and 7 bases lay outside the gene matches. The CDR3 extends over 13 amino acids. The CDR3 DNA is TGTGCCAGTACTGACAGGGGCCGCGGGGAGCTGTTTTTT. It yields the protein CASTDRGRGELFF.

CDR3 in DNA: TGCGCCAGCAGCTTGGTCGGAGGAGTCGGTCAGCCCCAGCATTTT. Its translation: CASSLVGGVGQPQHF. This sequence joins TRBV5-1 and TRBJ1-5, with D uncertain. V lost 0 bases and J 6 bases, leaving 13 bases between the germline ends. The CDR3 totals 15 residues. Germline lookup yields CDR1 SGHRS and CDR2 YFSETQ.

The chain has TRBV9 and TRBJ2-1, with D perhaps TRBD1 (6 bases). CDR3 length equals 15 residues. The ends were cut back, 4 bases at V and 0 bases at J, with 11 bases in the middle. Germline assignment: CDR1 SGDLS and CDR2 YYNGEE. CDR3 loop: CASSQTTGSYNEQFF. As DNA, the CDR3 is TGTGCCAGCAGCCAAACGACAGGCTCCTACAATGAGCAGTTCTTC. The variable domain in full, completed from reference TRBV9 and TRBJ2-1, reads DSGVTQTPKHLITATGQRVTLRCSPRSGDLSVYWYQQSLDQGLQFLIQYYNGEERAKGNILERFSAQQFPDLHSELNLSSLELGDSALYFCASSQTTGSYNEQFFGPGTRLTVL.

This CDR3 is CASSQGAMGEKLFF. In DNA form, the CDR3 reads TGTGCCAGCAGCCAAGGGGCAATGGGTGAAAAACTGTTTTTT. The chain combines TRBV3-1 (or the pseudogene TRBV3-2) with TRBJ1-4; no clear D gene. Germline CDR1 is LGHDT and CDR2 is YNNKEL (reference sequence). Trimming removed 1 base at V and 7 bases at J, with 10 bases between. The CDR3 is made up of 14 amino acids.

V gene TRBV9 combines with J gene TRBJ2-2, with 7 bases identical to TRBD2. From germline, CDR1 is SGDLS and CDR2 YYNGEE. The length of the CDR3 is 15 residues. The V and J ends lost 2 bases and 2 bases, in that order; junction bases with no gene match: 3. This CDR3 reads CASSVLADNTGELFF. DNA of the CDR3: TGTGCCAGCAGCGTCCTAGCGGATAACACCGGGGAGCTGTTTTTT.

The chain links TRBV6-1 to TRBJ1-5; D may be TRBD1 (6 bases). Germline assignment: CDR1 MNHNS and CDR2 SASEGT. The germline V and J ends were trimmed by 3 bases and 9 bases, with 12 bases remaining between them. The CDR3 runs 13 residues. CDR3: CASSDGGQGPQHF. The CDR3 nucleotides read TGTGCCAGCAGTGACGGGGGGCAGGGGCCCCAGCATTTT.